The 16 T cell receptor beta chains in this list originate from one sample, sequenced in a study of type 1 regulatory T cells. Broader study findings: Type 1 regulatory T cells had a more restricted TCR repertoire than non-type 1 regulatory T cells.

These receptors lack a known antigen. TCRdb re-analysed the reads in MiXCR, keeping a single row per CDR3 protein. Of roughly 71,000 distinct CDR3 sequences in the sample, around 20% are singletons; the top ten hold less than 10%. Sequencing was done on a sample of cultured type 1 regulatory T (Tr1) cells, either the whole culture or a sorted fraction (not recorded which). Source of these receptors: a human donor in good health.

This clonotype was seen a few times. The chain couples TRBV20-1 to TRBJ2-3, with 13 bases that match TRBD2. This CDR3 is built from 16 residues. The ends lost 5 bases at V and 2 bases at J; junction bases unmatched: 7. Germline V gene data show CDR1 as DFQATT and CDR2 as SNEGSKA (reference sequence). CDR3 nucleotides: TGCAGTGCTCGGCCCGGGACTAGCGGGATCACAGATACGCAGTATTTT. The encoded protein is CSARPGTSGITDTQYF.

This clonotype has more than one count but fewer than ten. This chain connects TRBV12-3 or TRBV12-4 to TRBJ1-1; 7 bases align to TRBD1. The V segment lost 2 bases and the J segment 3 bases; nucleotides outside the gene matches: 6. The CDR3 runs 15 residues. In nucleotides, the CDR3 is TGTGCCAGCAGTTTACCCGACAGGGCTGACACTGAAGCTTTCTTT. It is translated as CASSLPDRADTEAFF.

V usage is TRBV9 and J usage is TRBJ2-7, with 7 bases matching TRBD1. The CDR3 spans 15 residues. Germline values: CDR1 SGDLS, CDR2 YYNGEE. V was pared by 0 bases and J by 4 bases, with 7 bases of the junction left unmatched. CDR3 protein: CASSVATGAIYEQYF. DNA of the CDR3: TGTGCCAGCAGCGTAGCCACAGGGGCAATTTACGAGCAGTACTTC.

This clonotype was detected only a few times. The chain employs TRBV18 and TRBJ2-7; D is possibly TRBD2 (6 bases). CDR3 length: 12 amino acids. The germline V gene encodes CDR1 KGHSH and CDR2 LQKENI. The ends were cut back, 3 bases at V and 3 bases at J, with 6 bases in the middle. The CDR3 nucleotides read TGTGCCAGCTCACCGGAGGGCTACGAGCAGTACTTC. Protein product: CASSPEGYEQYF. The variable domain in full, completed from reference TRBV18 and TRBJ2-7, reads NAGVMQNPRHLVRRRGQEARLRCSPMKGHSHVYWYRQLPEEGLKFMVYLQKENIIDESGMPKERFSAEFPKEGPSILRIQQVVRGDSAAYFCASSPEGYEQYFGPGTRLTVT.

The rearrangement joins TRBV18 to TRBJ1-1; unclear D gene. V lost 3 bases and J 5 bases, leaving 10 bases between the germline ends. From germline, CDR1 is KGHSH and CDR2 LQKENI. The CDR3 covers 13 residues. CDR3 sequence reads: CASSPRSVTEAFF. In nucleotides, the CDR3 is TGTGCCAGCTCACCCCGATCGGTGACTGAAGCTTTCTTT.

The rearrangement links TRBV12-3 or TRBV12-4 to TRBJ2-6; D is possibly TRBD2 (6 bases). This CDR3 is built from 17 residues. V lost 6 bases and J lost 0, with 15 bases in between. The CDR3 DNA follows: TGTGCCAGCAGCCCCTCCTTAGCGGACTCTGGGGCCAACGTCCTGACTTTC. Its translation: CASSPSLADSGANVLTF.

DNA for the CDR3: TGTGCCAGCAGTCCCCGGAGTAGGGGGGCCAACGTCCTGACTTTC. Translation: CASSPRSRGANVLTF. This chain links TRBV28 with TRBJ2-6, with unresolved D. CDR1 and CDR2 from the germline V gene are MDHEN and SYDVKM. Trimming took off 5 bases at V and 4 bases at J, with 12 bases between the two ends. The CDR3 covers 15 residues.

Note on this clonotype: A read error likely explains this, since a far larger clone differs by one base. The chain carries TRBV3-1 and TRBJ1-6; D perhaps matches TRBD1 (6 bases). CDR1 LGHDT and CDR2 YNNKEL come from the germline V gene (reference sequence). The CDR3 has 16 amino acids. DNA for the CDR3: TGCGCCAGCAGCTTGGGCGGGGGCCCGGCGAATTCACCCCTCCACTTT. This encodes CASSLGGGPANSPLHF.

The chain carries TRBV7-9 and TRBJ1-4; D might be TRBD1 (6 bases). Germline V lookup: CDR1 SEHNR, CDR2 FQNEAQ (reference sequence). V lost 11 bases, J lost 4 bases, and 14 bases lay in between. CDR3 length equals 13 residues. CDR3 bases: TGTGCCGCAGAGACAGGAGATAATGAAAAACTGTTTTTT. Translation gives CAAETGDNEKLFF.

A few counts support this clonotype. The chain is built from TRBV3-1 and TRBJ1-3, with D hard to call. Germline values: CDR1 LGHDT, CDR2 YNNKEL (reference sequence). The CDR3 consists of 15 residues. V lost 5 bases to trimming and J lost 3 bases, with 14 bases between them. CDR3 residues: CASSSRMENGNTIYF. As DNA, the CDR3 is TGTGCCAGCAGCTCCCGGATGGAAAATGGAAACACCATATATTTT.

This clonotype was counted between two and nine times. The rearrangement joins TRBV20-1 to TRBJ1-4, with TRBD1 identical over 9 bases. Germline loops: CDR1 DFQATT, CDR2 SNEGSKA (reference sequence). This CDR3 is 13 amino acids long. J lost 6 bases, V lost 4 bases, and 3 bases had no gene match. The CDR3: CSAMTGGDEKLFF. The CDR3, as DNA: TGCAGTGCTATGACAGGGGGAGATGAAAAACTGTTTTTT.

CDR3 DNA: TGCAGCGTTGAGGAACAGCCGAACACTGAAGCTTTCTTT. This encodes CSVEEQPNTEAFF. The V call is TRBV29-1, the J call TRBJ1-1; D gene ambiguous. The V gene lost 3 bases and the J gene lost 1 base, with 9 bases spanning the gap. The CDR3 length is 13 residues. The germline V gene has CDR1 SQVTM and CDR2 ANQGSEA. The full variable domain, in which reference TRBV29-1 and TRBJ1-1 provide the parts outside the CDR3, is SAVISQKPSRDICQRGTSLTIQCQVDSQVTMMFWYRQQPGQSLTLIATANQGSEATYESGFVIDKFPISRPNLTFSTLTVSNMSPEDSSIYLCSVEEQPNTEAFFGQGTRLTVV.

The J gene is TRBJ1-1, the V gene TRBV3-1, with D perhaps TRBD1 (5 bases). Trimming removed 3 bases at V and 5 bases at J, with 7 bases between. CDR3 length: 12 amino acids. Germline V gives CDR1 LGHDT, CDR2 YNNKEL (reference sequence). CDR3 in DNA: TGTGCCAGCAGCCAGGGACCGACTGAAGCTTTCTTT. It specifies CASSQGPTEAFF.

CDR3 in amino acids: CASSLGPGQDQETQYF. Written as DNA, the CDR3 is TGCGCCAGCAGCTTGGGGCCGGGACAGGACCAAGAGACCCAGTACTTC. V usage is TRBV5-1 and J usage is TRBJ2-5, with TRBD1 identical over 8 bases. Germline lookup yields CDR1 SGHRS and CDR2 YFSETQ. J lost 0 bases, V lost 0 bases, and 4 bases had no gene match. CDR3 length: 16 amino acids.

This clonotype has more than one count but fewer than ten. The chain uses TRBV3-1 and TRBJ1-1; 8 bases fit TRBD1. The ends lost 1 base at V and 4 bases at J; junction bases unmatched: 2. CDR1 is LGHDT and CDR2 is YNNKEL in the germline V gene (reference sequence). The CDR3 contains 14 residues. CDR3 sequence reads: CASSQGDRFTEAFF. The CDR3 region has the DNA TGTGCCAGCAGCCAAGGGGACAGGTTCACTGAAGCTTTCTTT.

This clonotype has at least ten counts. The V and J genes are TRBV29-1 and TRBJ2-1, with 9 bases aligning to TRBD2. The V gene end was trimmed by 3 bases and the J gene end by 7 bases; junction bases not matched to a gene: 4. The germline CDR1 and CDR2 sequences are SQVTM and ANQGSEA. CDR3 length: 13 amino acids. Here the CDR3 DNA reads TGCAGCGTTGAGACTAGCGGAGGTAATGAGCAGTTCTTC. It codes for CSVETSGGNEQFF.